A selection of T cell receptor beta chains follows, all from one sample in a study of T cells in Graves' hyperthyroidism and ophthalmopathy. TCRdb re-called the multiplex PCR reads with MiXCR, one entry per CDR3 protein. This table has approximately 560,000 distinct CDR3 sequences, 46% appearing once. The sequenced material came from peripheral blood or thyroid tissue (not recorded which). Receptors originate from a woman aged 18 to 35 with Graves' hyperthyroidism. CDR3s include the opening cysteine and the closing phenylalanine or tryptophan. D genes are given only for firm matches. Some rows have no size entry. The others give once, few or many, or a class for an expanded clone.

J | D | size | V | DNA | CDR3
TRBJ1-4 | TRBD1 | once | TRBV29-1 | TGCAGCGTTACCGGGACAGGGACCGAAAAACTGTTTTTT | CSVTGTGTEKLFF
TRBJ1-2 | NA | NA | TRBV2 | TGTGCCAGCAGTGAAGGGGGAGGGGGAACCGGGTATGGATACACCTTC | CASSEGGGGTGYGYTF
TRBJ1-2 | TRBD1 | few | TRBV2 | TGTGCCAGCAGCTGGGACAGGGACGGGGGCTACACCTTC | CASSWDRDGGYTF
TRBJ1-3 | NA | NA | TRBV7-9 | TGTGCCAGCAGCCCATCGGGGACTGGAAACACCATATATTTT | CASSPSGTGNTIYF
TRBJ1-4 | TRBD1 | NA | TRBV25-1 | TGTGCCAGCTTCGGAGGACAGGGTGGGGAAAAACTGTTTTTT | CASFGGQGGEKLFF
TRBJ1-6 | NA | NA | TRBV20-1 | TGCAGTGCTCATTGGGGGGGGGGTAATTCACCCCTCCACTTT | CSAHWGGGNSPLHF
TRBJ2-7 | NA | NA | TRBV29-1 | TGCAGCGTTTGGCTTGACTACGAGCAGTACTTC | CSVWLDYEQYF
TRBJ2-7 | TRBD1 | many | TRBV7-2 | TGTGCCAGCAGCTCCAGACAGGGCCAGAACGGCGAGCAGTACTTC | CASSSRQGQNGEQYF
TRBJ2-5 | TRBD2 | few | TRBV7-2 | TGTGCCAGCAGCTCCCTAGCGGGGAGGGAGACCCAGTACTTC | CASSSLAGRETQYF
TRBJ2-2 | TRBD1 | few | TRBV24-1 | TGTGCCACCAGTGACCGGGACAGGGAGAACACCGGGGAGCTGTTTTTT | CATSDRDRENTGELFF
TRBJ1-1 | NA | many | TRBV5-1 | TGCGCCAGCAGAGACTCCGGGATGAACACTGAAGCTTTCTTT | CASRDSGMNTEAFF
TRBJ2-5 | TRBD2 | NA | TRBV24-1 | TGTGCCACCAGTCGTAGCGGGCAGCAAGAGACCCAGTACTTC | CATSRSGQQETQYF
TRBJ1-1 | TRBD1 | few | TRBV24-1 | TGTGCCACCAGTGCAGGGGGTCTTATGAACACTGAAGCTTTCTTT | CATSAGGLMNTEAFF
TRBJ2-2 | NA | NA | TRBV7-3 | TGCGCCAGCAGCCAAGCCCCCCTTTGGGAGCTGTTTTTT | CASSQAPLWELFF
TRBJ1-6 | TRBD1 | NA | TRBV10-3 | TGTGCCATCCCAGATCGGACAGGGACTTCACCCCTCCACTTT | CAIPDRTGTSPLHF
TRBJ1-2 | NA | few | TRBV11-3 | TGTGCCAGCAGTTCGGACAGCAGATATGGCTACACCTTC | CASSSDSRYGYTF
TRBJ2-5 | TRBD1 | NA | TRBV7-2 | TGTGCCAGCAGCCAAGGGGACAGGAGAGACCAAGAGACCCAGTACTTC | CASSQGDRRDQETQYF
TRBJ1-1 | NA | NA | TRBV4-1 | TGCGCCAGCAGCCGGCACGCCGGGTCCAACACTGAAGCTTTCTTT | CASSRHAGSNTEAFF
TRBJ2-2 | NA | many | TRBV7-8 | TGTGCCAGCAGCTTAGGAGGGCCAGGGACCGGGGAGCTGTTTTTT | CASSLGGPGTGELFF
TRBJ1-1 | NA | few | TRBV20-1 | TGCAGTGCGCCAGCGATCTCTACTGAAGCTTTCTTT | CSAPAISTEAFF
TRBJ1-2 | TRBD1 | NA | TRBV25-1 | TGTGCCAGCAGTTACGACAGGGAGCGCTACGGCTACACCTTC | CASSYDRERYGYTF
TRBJ1-6 | TRBD1 | NA | TRBV10-1 | TGCGCCAGCAGTGAGTCGGACAGGGCGGGAAATTCACCCCTCCACTTT | CASSESDRAGNSPLHF
TRBJ1-1 | TRBD1 | many | TRBV19 | TGTGCCAGTAGTATGGACAGGGAGGCTGAAGCTTTCTTT | CASSMDREAEAFF
TRBJ2-5 | TRBD1 | many | TRBV7-9 | TGTGCCAGCAGCTTGACCGGGACAGGGCAAGAGACCCAGTACTTC | CASSLTGTGQETQYF
TRBJ1-6 | NA | many | TRBV7-2 | TGTGCCAGCAGCCGCAATGGGGATTCACCCCTCCACTTT | CASSRNGDSPLHF
TRBJ1-6 | TRBD1 | NA | TRBV29-1 | TGCAGCGCTAGACAGGGGGGCCTTGCTTCACCCCTCCACTTT | CSARQGGLASPLHF
TRBJ1-5 | NA | once | TRBV2 | TGTGACAGCAGCTTCGGGTCCTTCAATCAGCCCCAGCATTTT | CDSSFGSFNQPQHF
TRBJ1-3 | NA | many | TRBV2 | TGTGCCAGCAGAGAGGACAGAGGCGGAAACACCATATATTTT | CASREDRGGNTIYF
TRBJ2-7 | TRBD1 | NA | TRBV7-9 | TGTGCCAGCGGGGGCAGGACAGGGATTGGGGGAACCTACGAGCAGTACTTC | CASGGRTGIGGTYEQYF
TRBJ2-6 | NA | NA | TRBV24-1 | TGTGCCACCAGTGCGGGGGGGGCCAACGTCCTGACTTTC | CATSAGGANVLTF
TRBJ2-7 | NA | few | TRBV7-9 | TGTGCCAGCAGTTCGGACGTAGACTACGAGCAGTACTTC | CASSSDVDYEQYF
TRBJ1-5 | TRBD1 | NA | TRBV9 | TGCGCCAGCAGCCCTAGGACAGGGGGCCAGCCCCAGCATTTT | CASSPRTGGQPQHF
TRBJ1-1 | NA | many | TRBV7-3 | TGTGCCAGCAGCGAGGAGGGCCACACTGAAGCTTTCTTT | CASSEEGHTEAFF
TRBJ2-7 | TRBD1 | NA | TRBV20-1 | TGCAGCCTCGGGGACAGGGTAACCTACGAGCAGTACTTC | CSLGDRVTYEQYF
TRBJ2-6 | NA | many | TRBV20-1 | TGCAGTGCTAGCCCTCAGGGTGACGTCCTGACTTTC | CSASPQGDVLTF
TRBJ2-2 | NA | NA | TRBV7-3 | TGTGCCAGCAGCATCTCCAGGGGGCTGTTTTTT | CASSISRGLFF
TRBJ1-2 | NA | NA | TRBV19 | TGTGCCAGTAGTATGTTTCTCGGCTATGGCTACACCTTC | CASSMFLGYGYTF
TRBJ2-7 | NA | many | TRBV19 | TGTGCCAGTGCGGGACAGACGTACGAGCAGTACTTC | CASAGQTYEQYF
TRBJ2-2 | TRBD1 | few | TRBV12-3/TRBV12-4 | TGTGCCAGCAGCCAAGCCTCGACAGGGGAGGAGCTGTTTTTT | CASSQASTGEELFF